This TCR beta chain stems from a study of OX40 agonist ivuxolimab in advanced cancers. At the level of the study: Patient treatment consisted of intravenous ivuxolimab administration every 2 weeks at 0.01 to 10 mg/kg. Of the participants, around 39% had some prior anti-PD-1, anti-PD-L1 or anti-CTLA-4 therapy, which was allowed.

Germline CDR1 reads MGHRA; CDR2 reads YSYEKL. The CDR3 has 16 amino acids. V was clipped by 1 base and J by 5 bases; unmatched bases: 4. This clone occurred once. This table comes from immunoSEQ multiplex PCR, and its TCRdb copy is limited to in-frame clones, with some not included. The sample has tens of thousands of clones; approximately 89% are singletons. The sequence derives from an adult with an advanced solid tumor such as melanoma, head and neck, liver or kidney cancer. The sample in question was CD4+ or CD8+ T cells sorted from blood, obtained in a trial of the OX40 agonist ivuxolimab. The rearrangement joins TRBV4-1 to TRBJ1-4; TRBD1 matches 10 bases. For the CDR3, the DNA is TGCGCCAGCAGCCAAGTGGGGACAGGGGAAAATGAAAAACTGTTTTTT. Amino acid sequence: CASSQVGTGENEKLFF.